The 3 T cell receptor beta chains below come from one sample, sequenced in a study of blood T cell repertoires in COVID-19. Method: immunoSEQ multiplex PCR; TCRdb's copy keeps in-frame clones and lacks some. The sample carries approximately 100,000 clones, 81% recorded once. Sequenced input: peripheral blood. The receptors derive from a woman of 80 years or more with acute or convalescent COVID-19.

This chain connects TRBV7-2 to TRBJ1-1; the D gene is possibly TRBD1 (5 bases). Germline loops: CDR1 SGHTA, CDR2 FQGNSA. Trimming took off 0 bases at V and 1 base at J, with 6 bases between the two ends. The CDR3 spans 14 residues. The chain's CDR3 is CASSLARENTEAFF. CDR3 bases: TGTGCCAGCAGCTTAGCCAGGGAGAACACTGAAGCTTTCTTT.

This clone was seen a few times. The chain uses TRBV2 and TRBJ2-5; D possibly corresponds to TRBD1 (7 bases). V was pared by 2 bases and J by 4 bases, with 11 bases between. Germline assignment: CDR1 SNHLY and CDR2 FYNNEI. This CDR3 has 14 amino acids. The CDR3 DNA is TGTGCCAGCAGTGAATACAGGGGAGGAGAGACCCAGTACTTC. Its protein product is CASSEYRGGETQYF.

This clone was found a few times. The chain has TRBV10-2 and TRBJ1-2, with D maybe TRBD1 (5 bases). The V gene lost 0 bases and the J gene lost 8 bases, with 22 bases spanning the gap. The CDR3 consists of 17 residues. The germline V gene has CDR1 WSHSY and CDR2 SAAADI. Here the CDR3 DNA reads TGCGCCAGCAGTGAGTCGCAGCTCTTTAAGGCAGGGCGGGGCTACACCTTC. It codes for CASSESQLFKAGRGYTF.